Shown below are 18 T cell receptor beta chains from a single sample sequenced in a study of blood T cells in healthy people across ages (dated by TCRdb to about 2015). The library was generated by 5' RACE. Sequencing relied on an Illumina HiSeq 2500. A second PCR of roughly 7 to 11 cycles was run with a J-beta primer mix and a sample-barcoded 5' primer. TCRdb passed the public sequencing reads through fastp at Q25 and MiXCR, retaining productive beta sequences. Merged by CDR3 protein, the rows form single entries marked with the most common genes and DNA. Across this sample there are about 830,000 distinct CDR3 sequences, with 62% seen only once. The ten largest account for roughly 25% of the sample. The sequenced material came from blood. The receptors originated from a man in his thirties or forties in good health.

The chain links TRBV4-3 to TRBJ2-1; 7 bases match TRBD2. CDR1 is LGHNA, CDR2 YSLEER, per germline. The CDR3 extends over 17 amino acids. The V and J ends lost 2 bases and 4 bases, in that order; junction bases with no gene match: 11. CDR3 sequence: CASSQNGRGRQYNEQFF. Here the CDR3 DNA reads TGCGCCAGCAGCCAAAACGGGCGGGGGAGACAGTACAATGAGCAGTTCTTC.

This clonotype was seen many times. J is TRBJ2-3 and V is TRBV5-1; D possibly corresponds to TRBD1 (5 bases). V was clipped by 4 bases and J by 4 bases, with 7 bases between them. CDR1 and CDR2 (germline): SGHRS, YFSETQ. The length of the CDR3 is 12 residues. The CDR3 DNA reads TGCGCCAGCAGCCCAGGGTCAGATACGCAGTATTTT. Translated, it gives CASSPGSDTQYF. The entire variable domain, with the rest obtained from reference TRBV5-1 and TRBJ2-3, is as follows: KAGVTQTPRYLIKTRGQQVTLSCSPISGHRSVSWYQQTPGQGLQFLFEYFSETQRNKGNFPGRFSGRQFSNSRSEMNVSTLELGDSALYLCASSPGSDTQYFGPGTRLTVL.

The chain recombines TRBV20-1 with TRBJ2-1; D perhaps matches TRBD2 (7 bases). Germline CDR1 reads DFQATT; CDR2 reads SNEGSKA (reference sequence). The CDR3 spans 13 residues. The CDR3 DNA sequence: TGCAGCCTCTCCGGGGGGCGGTGGGATGAGCAGTTCTTC. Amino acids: CSLSGGRWDEQFF.

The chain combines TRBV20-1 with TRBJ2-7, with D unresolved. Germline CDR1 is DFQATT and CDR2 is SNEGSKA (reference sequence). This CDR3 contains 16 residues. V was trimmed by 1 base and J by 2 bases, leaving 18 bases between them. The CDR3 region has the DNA TGCAGTGCTAGAGCCTATAGAGATATGAGCCCCTACGAGCAGTACTTC. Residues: CSARAYRDMSPYEQYF.

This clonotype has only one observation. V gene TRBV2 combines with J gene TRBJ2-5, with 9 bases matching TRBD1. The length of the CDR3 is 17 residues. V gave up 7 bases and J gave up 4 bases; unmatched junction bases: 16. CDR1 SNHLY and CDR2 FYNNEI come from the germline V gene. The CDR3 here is CASTGPSPTGGRETQYF. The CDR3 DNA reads TGTGCCAGCACGGGACCCAGCCCGACAGGGGGAAGAGAGACCCAGTACTTC.

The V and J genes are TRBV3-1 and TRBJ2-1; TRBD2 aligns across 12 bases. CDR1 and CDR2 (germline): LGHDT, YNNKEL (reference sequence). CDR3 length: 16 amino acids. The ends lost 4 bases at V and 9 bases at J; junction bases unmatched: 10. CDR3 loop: CASSPQLAGGRGEQFF. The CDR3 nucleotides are TGTGCCAGCAGCCCCCAGCTAGCGGGGGGGCGCGGTGAGCAGTTCTTC.

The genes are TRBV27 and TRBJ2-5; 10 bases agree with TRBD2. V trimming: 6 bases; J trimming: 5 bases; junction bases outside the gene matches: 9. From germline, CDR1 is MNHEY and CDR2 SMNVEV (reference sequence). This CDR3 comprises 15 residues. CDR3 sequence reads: CASRPSSGGVETQYF. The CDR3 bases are TGTGCCAGCAGGCCCTCTAGCGGGGGTGTGGAGACCCAGTACTTC.

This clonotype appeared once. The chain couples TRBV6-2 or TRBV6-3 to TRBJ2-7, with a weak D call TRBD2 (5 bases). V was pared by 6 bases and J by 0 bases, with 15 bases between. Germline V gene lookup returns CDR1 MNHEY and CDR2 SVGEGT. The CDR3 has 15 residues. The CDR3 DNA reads TGTGCCAGCAGGGGGAGCGGCTCGAGCTCCTACGAGCAGTACTTC. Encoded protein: CASRGSGSSSYEQYF.

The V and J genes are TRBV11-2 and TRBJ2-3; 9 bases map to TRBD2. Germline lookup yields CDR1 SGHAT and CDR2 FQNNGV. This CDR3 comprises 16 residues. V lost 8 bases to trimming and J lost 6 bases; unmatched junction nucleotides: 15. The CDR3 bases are TGTGCCAGCGGCTCTTCAGGACTAGCGACCACGGATACGCAGTATTTT. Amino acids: CASGSSGLATTDTQYF.

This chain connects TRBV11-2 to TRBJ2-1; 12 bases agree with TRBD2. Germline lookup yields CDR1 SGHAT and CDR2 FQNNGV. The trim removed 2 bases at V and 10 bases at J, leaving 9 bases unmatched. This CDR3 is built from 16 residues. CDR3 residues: CASSLRASGGAGEQFF. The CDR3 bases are TGTGCCAGCAGCTTAAGGGCTAGCGGGGGGGCAGGGGAGCAGTTCTTC.

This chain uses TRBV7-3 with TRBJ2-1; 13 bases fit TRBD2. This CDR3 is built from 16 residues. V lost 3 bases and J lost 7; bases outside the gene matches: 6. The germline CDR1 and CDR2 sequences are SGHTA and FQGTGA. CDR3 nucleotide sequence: TGTGCCAGCAGCTTTTCGACTAGCGGGGGGTTAAATGAGCAGTTCTTC. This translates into CASSFSTSGGLNEQFF.

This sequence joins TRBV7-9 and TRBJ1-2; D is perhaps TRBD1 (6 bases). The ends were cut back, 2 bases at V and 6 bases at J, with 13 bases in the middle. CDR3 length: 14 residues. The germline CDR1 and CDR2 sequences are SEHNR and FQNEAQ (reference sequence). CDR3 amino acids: CASSLTRDIDGYTF. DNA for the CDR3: TGTGCCAGCAGCTTAACTCGGGACATCGATGGCTACACCTTC.

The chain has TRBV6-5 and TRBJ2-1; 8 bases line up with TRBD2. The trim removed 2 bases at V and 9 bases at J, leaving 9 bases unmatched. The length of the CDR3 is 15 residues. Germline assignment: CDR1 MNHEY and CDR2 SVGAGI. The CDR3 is CASSYAPGLVSEQFF. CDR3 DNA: TGTGCCAGCAGTTACGCCCCGGGACTAGTATCTGAGCAGTTCTTC.

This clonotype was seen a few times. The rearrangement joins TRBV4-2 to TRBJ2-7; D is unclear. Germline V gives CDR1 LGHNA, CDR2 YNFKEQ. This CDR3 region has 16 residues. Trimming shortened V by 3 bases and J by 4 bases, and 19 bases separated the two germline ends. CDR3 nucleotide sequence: TGTGCCAGCAGCCAGATGGACGGGTCGTTAGGATACGAGCAGTACTTC. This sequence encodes CASSQMDGSLGYEQYF.

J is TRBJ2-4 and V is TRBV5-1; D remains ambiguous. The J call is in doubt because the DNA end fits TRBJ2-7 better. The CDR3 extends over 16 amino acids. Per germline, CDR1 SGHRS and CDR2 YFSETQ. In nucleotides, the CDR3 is TGCGCCAGCAGCTTGGGTTTCGGATTGACAACCTACGAGCAGTACTTC. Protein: CASSLGFGLTTYEQYF.

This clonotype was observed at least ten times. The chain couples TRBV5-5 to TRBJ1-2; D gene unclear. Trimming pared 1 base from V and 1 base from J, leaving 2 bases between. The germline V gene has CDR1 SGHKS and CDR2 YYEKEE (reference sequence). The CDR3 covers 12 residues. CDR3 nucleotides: TGTGCCAGCAGCTTGAATAACTATGGCTACACCTTC. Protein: CASSLNNYGYTF.

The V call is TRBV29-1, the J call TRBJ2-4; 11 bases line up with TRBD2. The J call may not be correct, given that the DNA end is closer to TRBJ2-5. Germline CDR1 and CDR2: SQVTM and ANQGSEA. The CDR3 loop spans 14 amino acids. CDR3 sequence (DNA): TGCAGCGTTGAAGTTGCTAGCGGGAGGGAGACCCAGTACTTC. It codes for CSVEVASGRETQYF.

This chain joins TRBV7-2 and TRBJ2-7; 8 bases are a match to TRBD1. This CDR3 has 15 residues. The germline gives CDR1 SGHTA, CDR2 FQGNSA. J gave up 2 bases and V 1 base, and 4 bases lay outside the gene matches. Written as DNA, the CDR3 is TGTGCCAGCAGCTTAGGACAGGGGATACCCTACGAGCAGTACTTC. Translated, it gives CASSLGQGIPYEQYF.